These 9 T cell receptor beta chains were all obtained from the same sample, sequenced in a study of OX40 agonist ivuxolimab in advanced cancers. Sequenced by immunoSEQ multiplex PCR; TCRdb stores in-frame clones only, minus some. The sample lists approximately 77,000 clones, about 90% occurring once. The sample consisted of CD4+ or CD8+ T cells sorted from blood, taken in a trial of the OX40 agonist ivuxolimab. The source of these receptors is an adult with an advanced solid tumor such as melanoma, head and neck, liver or kidney cancer.

The chain carries TRBV7-7 and TRBJ2-4, with D possibly TRBD1 on 5 matching bases. V dropped 2 bases and J dropped 0 bases, with 20 bases sitting between them. CDR1 SSHAT and CDR2 FNYEAQ come from the germline V gene (reference sequence). The CDR3 runs to 19 residues. In DNA, the CDR3 is TGTGCCAGCAGCTTAAGGCGACAGCTGATCCCACTAGCCAAAAACATTCAGTACTTC. Protein: CASSLRRQLIPLAKNIQYF.

This clone was picked up many times. One end of the junction does not line up with germline, which may come from a read error. CDR3 nucleotide sequence: TGTGCCAGCAGTGCCCGGGACAGGAGTCTGTTT. This gives the protein CASSARDRSLF. This rearrangement joins TRBV2 to TRBJ1-1; 8 bases are shared with TRBD1. The germline CDR1 and CDR2 sequences are SNHLY and FYNNEI. The CDR3 runs 11 residues.

The chain links TRBV4-2 to TRBJ1-6; D remains unclear. Per the germline V gene, CDR1 is LGHNA and CDR2 is YNFKEQ. Trimming stripped 0 bases from V and 9 bases from J, with 9 bases between. The CDR3 totals 14 residues. CDR3 region: CASSQDREFSPLHF. The CDR3 DNA is TGTGCCAGCAGCCAAGACCGGGAGTTTTCACCCCTCCACTTT.

The CDR3 DNA reads TGTGCCAGCAGTTTCCCCACCGGGACAGGGACTGGCGAGCAGTACTTC. This translates into CASSFPTGTGTGEQYF. The chain combines TRBV27 with TRBJ2-7, with 9 bases lining up with TRBD1. This CDR3 region has 16 residues. Per the germline V gene, CDR1 is MNHEY and CDR2 is SMNVEV (reference sequence). V was pared by 3 bases and J by 6 bases, with 12 bases of the junction left unmatched.

The chain couples TRBV28 to TRBJ2-7, with a possible D match to TRBD2 (6 bases). Per the germline V gene, CDR1 is MDHEN and CDR2 is SYDVKM. CDR3 size: 18 residues. V gave up 6 bases and J gave up 6 bases, with 30 bases separating them. This chain's CDR3 is CASRSFGAGQGESGEQYF. DNA for the CDR3: TGTGCCAGCAGGAGTTTCGGGGCGGGGCAGGGTGAGAGTGGCGAGCAGTACTTC. The entire variable domain, with the rest obtained from reference TRBV28 and TRBJ2-7, is as follows: DVKVTQSSRYLVKRTGEKVFLECVQDMDHENMFWYRQDPGLGLRLIYFSYDVKMKEKGDIPEGYSVSREKKERFSLILESASTNQTSMYLCASRSFGAGQGESGEQYFGPGTRLTVT.

V gene TRBV30 combines with J gene TRBJ2-1; D is possibly TRBD2 (7 bases). V dropped 3 bases and J dropped 7 bases, with 10 bases sitting between them. From germline, CDR1 is GTSNPN and CDR2 SVGIG (reference sequence). CDR3 length: 12 residues. In nucleotides, the CDR3 is TGTGCCTGGAGCCGGGGGGCAAATGAGCAGTTCTTC. This gives the protein CAWSRGANEQFF.

The chain has TRBV7-2 and TRBJ2-7, with D perhaps TRBD1 or TRBD2 (5 bases each). Germline V lookup: CDR1 SGHTA, CDR2 FQGNSA. V was trimmed by 4 bases and J by 7 bases, leaving 17 bases between them. CDR3 length equals 14 residues. DNA of the CDR3: TGTGCCAGCAGCTCCGGGACCCCGCTGTGGGAGCAGTACTTC. Protein: CASSSGTPLWEQYF.

This clone is a singleton in its sample. The V gene is TRBV5-4, the J gene TRBJ2-1; a weak D match, TRBD1 (5 bases). The CDR3 length is 15 residues. The germline CDR1 and CDR2 sequences are SGHNT and YYREEE (reference sequence). Deletions cut 0 bases from V and 0 bases from J, with 7 bases between. CDR3 coding DNA: TGTGCCAGCAGCTTGGACAGGAGCTCCTACAATGAGCAGTTCTTC. Protein: CASSLDRSSYNEQFF.

The chain employs TRBV19 and TRBJ2-7, with D maybe TRBD1 (6 bases). Germline CDR1 reads LNHDA; CDR2 reads SQIVND (reference sequence). This CDR3 is 14 amino acids long. The V and J ends lost 1 base and 2 bases respectively, with 9 bases between them. The CDR3, as DNA: TGTGCCAGTAGTATAGGGACAGCGACCTACGAGCAGTACTTC. As protein: CASSIGTATYEQYF.